The subject of this entry is one T cell receptor beta chain. The antigen remains unidentified. Looked up from germline, CDR1 is SGHRS and CDR2 is YFSETQ. V was trimmed by 0 bases and J by 6 bases, leaving 15 bases between them. The CDR3 is 15 residues long. Time point defined: cycle 4 day 1 (C4D1), after 6 weeks of nivolumab. Exposure to brentuximab vedotin varied, and each patient had relapsed following autologous stem cell transplantation. Best responses were complete response, partial response or progressive disease. Sequencing was performed with immunoSEQ multiplex PCR; in TCRdb, only in-frame clones are kept and a portion is missing. The sample has around 31,000 clones; roughly four fifths are singletons. This specimen belongs to a study of PD-1 blockade in classical Hodgkin lymphoma. Broader study findings: When nivolumab was started under 1 year after ASCT, patients were excluded. When set against healthy donors, newly diagnosed patients were reported to show lower baseline TCR diversity.

This clonotype originated in a human donor with classical Hodgkin lymphoma. This specimen was peripheral blood mononuclear cells (PBMCs), taken before the fourth cycle of nivolumab. This chain uses TRBV5-1 with TRBJ1-1; D may be TRBD1 (5 bases). This CDR3 is CASSLEKVGVAEAFF. CDR3 nucleotides: TGCGCCAGCAGCTTGGAGAAGGTGGGGGTAGCTGAAGCTTTCTTT.